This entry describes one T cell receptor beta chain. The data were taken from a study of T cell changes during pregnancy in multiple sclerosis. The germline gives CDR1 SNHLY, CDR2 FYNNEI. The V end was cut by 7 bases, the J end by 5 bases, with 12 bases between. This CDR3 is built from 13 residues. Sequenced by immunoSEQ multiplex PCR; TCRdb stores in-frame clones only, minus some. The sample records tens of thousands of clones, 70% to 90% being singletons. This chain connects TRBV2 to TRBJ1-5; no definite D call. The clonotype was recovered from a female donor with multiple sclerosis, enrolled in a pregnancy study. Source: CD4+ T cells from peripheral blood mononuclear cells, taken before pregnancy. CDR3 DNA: TGTGCCAGCAAGAGGGAGAAAGATCAGCCCCAGCATTTT. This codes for CASKREKDQPQHF.